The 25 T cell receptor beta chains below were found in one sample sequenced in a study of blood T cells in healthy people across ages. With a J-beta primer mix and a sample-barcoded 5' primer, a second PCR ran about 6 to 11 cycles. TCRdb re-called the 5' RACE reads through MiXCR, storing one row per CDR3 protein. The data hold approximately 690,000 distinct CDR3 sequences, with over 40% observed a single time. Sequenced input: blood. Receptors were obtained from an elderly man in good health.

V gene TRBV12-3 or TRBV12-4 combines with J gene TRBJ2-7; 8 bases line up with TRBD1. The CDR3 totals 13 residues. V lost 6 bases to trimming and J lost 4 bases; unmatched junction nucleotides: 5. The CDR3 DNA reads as TGTGCCAGCAGGGGGGACAGGCTTTACGAGCAGTACTTC. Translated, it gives CASRGDRLYEQYF.

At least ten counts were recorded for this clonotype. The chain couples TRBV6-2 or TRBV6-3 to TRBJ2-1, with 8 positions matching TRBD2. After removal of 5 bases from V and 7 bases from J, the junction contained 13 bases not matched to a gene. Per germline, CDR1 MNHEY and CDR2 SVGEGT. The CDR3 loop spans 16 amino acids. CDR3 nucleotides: TGTGCCAGCAGTAACCCGGGGGGGCGCTTAGTGAATGAGCAGTTCTTC. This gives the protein CASSNPGGRLVNEQFF.

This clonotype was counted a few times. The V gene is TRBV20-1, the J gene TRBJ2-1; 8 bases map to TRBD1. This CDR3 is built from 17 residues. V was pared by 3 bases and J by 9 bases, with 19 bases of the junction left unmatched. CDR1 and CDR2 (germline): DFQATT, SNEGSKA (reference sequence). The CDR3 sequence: CSARIQNPRTGIFEQFF. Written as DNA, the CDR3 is TGCAGTGCTAGGATTCAGAATCCACGGACAGGGATCTTTGAGCAGTTCTTC.

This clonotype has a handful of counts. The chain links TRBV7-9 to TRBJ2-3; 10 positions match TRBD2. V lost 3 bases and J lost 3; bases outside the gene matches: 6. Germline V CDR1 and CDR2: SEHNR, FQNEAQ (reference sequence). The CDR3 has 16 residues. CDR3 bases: TGTGCCAGCAGCTTGCCCTCTAGCGGGAGAACAGATACGCAGTATTTT. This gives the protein CASSLPSSGRTDTQYF.

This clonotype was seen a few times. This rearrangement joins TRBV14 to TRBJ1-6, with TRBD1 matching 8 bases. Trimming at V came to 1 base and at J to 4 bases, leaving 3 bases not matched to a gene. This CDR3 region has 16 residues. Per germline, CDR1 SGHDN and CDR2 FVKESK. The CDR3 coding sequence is TGTGCCAGCAGCCAAGGGACAGGGAATTATAATTCACCCCTCCACTTT. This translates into CASSQGTGNYNSPLHF.

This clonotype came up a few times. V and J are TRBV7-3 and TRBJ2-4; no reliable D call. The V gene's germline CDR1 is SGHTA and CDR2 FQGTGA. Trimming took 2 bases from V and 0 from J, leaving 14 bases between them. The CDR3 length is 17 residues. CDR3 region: CASSLGSRIEAKNIQYF. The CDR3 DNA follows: TGTGCCAGCAGCTTAGGCAGCAGAATCGAAGCCAAAAACATTCAGTACTTC.

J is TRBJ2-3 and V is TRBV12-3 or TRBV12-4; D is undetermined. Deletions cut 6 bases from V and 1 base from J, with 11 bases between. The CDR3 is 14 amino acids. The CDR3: CASRRALGTDTQYF. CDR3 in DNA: TGTGCCAGCAGACGAGCTTTGGGCACAGATACGCAGTATTTT.

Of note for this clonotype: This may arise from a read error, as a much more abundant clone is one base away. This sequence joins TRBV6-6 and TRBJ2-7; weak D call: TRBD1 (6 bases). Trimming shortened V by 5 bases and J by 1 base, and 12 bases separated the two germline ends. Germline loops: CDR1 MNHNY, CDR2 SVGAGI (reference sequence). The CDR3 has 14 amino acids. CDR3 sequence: CASSGAGTSYEQYF. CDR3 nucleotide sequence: TGTGCCAGCAGTGGGGCCGGGACATCCTACGAGCAGTACTTC.

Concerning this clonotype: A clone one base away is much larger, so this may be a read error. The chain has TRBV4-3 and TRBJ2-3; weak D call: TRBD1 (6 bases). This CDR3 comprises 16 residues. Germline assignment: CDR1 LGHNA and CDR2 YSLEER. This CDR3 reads CASSQARGGLTETQYF. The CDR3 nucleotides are TGCGCCAGCAGCCAGGCCCGAGGGGGTCTCACAGAGACGCAGTATTTT.

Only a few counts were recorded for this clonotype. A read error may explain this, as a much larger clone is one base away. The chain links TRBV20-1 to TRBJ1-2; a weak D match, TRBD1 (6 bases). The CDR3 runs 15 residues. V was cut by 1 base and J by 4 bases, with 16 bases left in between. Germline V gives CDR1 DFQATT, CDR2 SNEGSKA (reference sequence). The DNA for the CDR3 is TGCAGTGCTAGAGTTGCAGGGGAGAGAATCTATGGCTACACCTTC. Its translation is CSARVAGERIYGYTF.

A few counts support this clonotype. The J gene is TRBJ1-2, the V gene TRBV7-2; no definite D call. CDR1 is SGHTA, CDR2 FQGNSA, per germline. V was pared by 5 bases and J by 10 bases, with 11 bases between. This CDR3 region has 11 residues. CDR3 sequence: CASSRPGDYTF. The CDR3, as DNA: TGTGCCAGCAGCCGCCCTGGGGACTACACCTTC.

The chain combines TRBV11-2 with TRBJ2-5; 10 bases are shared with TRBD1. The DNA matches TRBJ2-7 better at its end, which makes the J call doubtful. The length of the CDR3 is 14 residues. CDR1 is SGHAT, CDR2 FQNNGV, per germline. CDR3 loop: CASSLTGGAYEQYF. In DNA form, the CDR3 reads TGTGCCAGCAGCCTGACAGGGGGCGCGTACGAGCAGTACTTC.

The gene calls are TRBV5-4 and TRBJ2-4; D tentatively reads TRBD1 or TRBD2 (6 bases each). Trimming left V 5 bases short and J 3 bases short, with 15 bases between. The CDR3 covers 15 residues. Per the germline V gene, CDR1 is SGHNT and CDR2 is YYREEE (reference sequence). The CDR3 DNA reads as TGTGCCAGCAGTTCCGAACAGGGACTCAAAAACATTCAGTACTTC. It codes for CASSSEQGLKNIQYF.

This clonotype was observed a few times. CDR3 residues: CASGTGGNEQYF. CDR3 in DNA: TGTGCCAGTGGGACAGGGGGCAACGAGCAGTACTTC. V is TRBV6-2 or TRBV6-3 and J is TRBJ2-5, with 12 bases identical to TRBD1. The DNA end is more similar to TRBJ2-7, so the J call may be wrong. The CDR3 spans 12 residues. Looked up from germline, CDR1 is MNHEY and CDR2 is SVGEGT.

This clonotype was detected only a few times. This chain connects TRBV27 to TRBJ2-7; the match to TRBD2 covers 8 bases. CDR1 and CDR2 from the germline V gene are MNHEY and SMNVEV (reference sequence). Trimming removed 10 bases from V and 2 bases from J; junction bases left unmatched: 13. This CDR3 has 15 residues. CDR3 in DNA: TGTGCCACCCTTCCTCCGGGGGGGACACCCTACGAGCAGTACTTC. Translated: CATLPPGGTPYEQYF.

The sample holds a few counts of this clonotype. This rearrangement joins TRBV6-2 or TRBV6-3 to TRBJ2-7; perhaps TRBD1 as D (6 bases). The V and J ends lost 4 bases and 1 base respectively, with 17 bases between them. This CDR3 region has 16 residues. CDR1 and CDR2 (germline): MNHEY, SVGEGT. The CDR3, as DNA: TGTGCCAGCAGTTTCAGAACAGGGTCAACTTCCTACGAGCAGTACTTC. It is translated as CASSFRTGSTSYEQYF.

The CDR3 bases are TGCAGTGCCCTTAGCGGGAGGGCCGTTGAGCAGTTCTTC. Protein product: CSALSGRAVEQFF. The rearrangement uses TRBV20-1 and TRBJ2-1; 11 bases match TRBD2. Germline V gives CDR1 DFQATT, CDR2 SNEGSKA (reference sequence). The CDR3 length is 13 residues. Germline trimming cut 6 bases from V and 9 bases from J; bases unmatched to any gene: 7.

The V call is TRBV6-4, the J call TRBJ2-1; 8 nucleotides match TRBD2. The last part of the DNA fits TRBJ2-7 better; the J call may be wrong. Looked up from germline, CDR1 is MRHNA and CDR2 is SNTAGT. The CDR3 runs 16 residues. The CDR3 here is CASSDILADSYNEQYF. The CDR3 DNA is TGTGCCAGCAGTGACATACTAGCGGACTCCTACAATGAGCAGTACTTC.

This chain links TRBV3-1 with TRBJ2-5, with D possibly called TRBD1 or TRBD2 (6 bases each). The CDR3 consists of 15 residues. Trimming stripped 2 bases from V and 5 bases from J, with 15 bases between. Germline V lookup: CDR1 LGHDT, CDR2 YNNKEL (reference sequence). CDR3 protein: CASSQKGGRRETQYF. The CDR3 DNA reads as TGTGCCAGCAGCCAAAAAGGGGGGCGGAGGGAGACCCAGTACTTC.

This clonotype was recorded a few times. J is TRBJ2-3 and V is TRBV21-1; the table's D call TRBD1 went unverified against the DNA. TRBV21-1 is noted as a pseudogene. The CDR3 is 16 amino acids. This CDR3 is CASTPNSGGDTDTQYF. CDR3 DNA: TGTGCCAGCACCCCAAATAGCGGGGGCGACACAGATACGCAGTATTTT.

The CDR3 is CASSSFRTGTNIQYF. Here the CDR3 DNA reads TGTGCCAGCAGCTCGTTCCGGACAGGGACAAACATTCAGTACTTC. V usage is TRBV11-2 and J usage is TRBJ2-5, with 8 positions matching TRBD1. TRBJ2-4 matches the DNA end more closely, so the J call is doubtful. This CDR3 contains 15 residues. Germline V lookup: CDR1 SGHAT, CDR2 FQNNGV.

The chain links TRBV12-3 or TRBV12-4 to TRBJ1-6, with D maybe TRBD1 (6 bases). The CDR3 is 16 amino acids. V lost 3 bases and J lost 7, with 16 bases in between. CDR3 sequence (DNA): TGTGCCAGCAGTTTCGATTTAGGGGGATTAAATTCACCCCTCCACTTT. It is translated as CASSFDLGGLNSPLHF.

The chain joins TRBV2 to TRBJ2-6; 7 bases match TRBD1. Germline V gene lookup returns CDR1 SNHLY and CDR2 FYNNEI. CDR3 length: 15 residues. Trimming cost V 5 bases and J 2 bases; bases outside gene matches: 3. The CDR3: CASSKQGTGANVLTF. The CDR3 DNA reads TGTGCCAGCAGTAAACAGGGGACTGGGGCCAACGTCCTGACTTTC.

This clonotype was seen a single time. The DNA for the CDR3 is TGTGCCAGCAGCTTGGTTGCTAGCGGGAGCCGTTCCTACGAGCAGTACTTC. The encoded protein is CASSLVASGSRSYEQYF. The V call is TRBV5-6, the J call TRBJ2-5, with 10 bases lining up with TRBD2. The closer fit of TRBJ2-7 to the DNA end suggests the J call may be wrong. Germline CDR1 reads SGHDT; CDR2 reads YYEEEE. This CDR3 is 17 amino acids long.

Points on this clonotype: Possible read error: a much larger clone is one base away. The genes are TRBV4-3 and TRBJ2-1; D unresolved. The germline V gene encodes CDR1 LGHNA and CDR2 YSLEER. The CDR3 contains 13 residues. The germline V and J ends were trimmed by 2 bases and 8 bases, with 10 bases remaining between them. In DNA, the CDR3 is TGCGCCAGCAGCCAAAAAGGGTGGGATGAGCAGTTCTTC. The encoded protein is CASSQKGWDEQFF.